This T cell receptor beta chain was sequenced in a study of blood T cell repertoires in COVID-19. Across the study: Acute and convalescent COVID-19 samples came from the United States, Italy and Spain.

The repertoire was sequenced with immunoSEQ multiplex PCR; TCRdb's copy has only in-frame clones and lacks some. Among fewer than 45,000 clones listed, 90% were seen once. Germline V gene data show CDR1 as SGHRS and CDR2 as YFSETQ. Trimming removed 5 bases from V and 3 bases from J, with 9 bases in between. The CDR3 extends over 12 amino acids. The receptor was isolated from a human donor in a cohort sampled during active COVID-19. The J gene is TRBJ2-7, the V gene TRBV5-1; TRBD1 is a possible D gene (6 bases). Sequencing was done on a sample of peripheral blood. The CDR3 nucleotides read TGCGCCAGCAGGCTACAGGGCTACGAGCAGTACTTC. Protein sequence: CASRLQGYEQYF.